The 27 T cell receptor beta chains below all came from one sample that was sequenced in a study of T cell responses to AZD1222 COVID-19 vaccine. Clones were read by immunoSEQ multiplex PCR, and TCRdb kept only the in-frame ones, dropping some. The sample lists approximately 130,000 clones; around 90% were seen once. The material sequenced was peripheral blood, taken 28 days after the second AZD1222 dose. The receptors here all came from an adult who received the AZD1222 COVID-19 vaccine.

This sequence joins TRBV5-1 and TRBJ2-5; D unresolved. CDR3 length: 13 amino acids. Germline-derived CDR1 and CDR2 are SGHRS and YFSETQ. Trimming took off 0 bases at V and 1 base at J, with 4 bases between the two ends. The CDR3 loop reads CASSLGSQETQYF. The DNA for the CDR3 is TGCGCCAGCAGCTTGGGCAGCCAAGAGACCCAGTACTTC.

The rearrangement links TRBV12-3 or TRBV12-4 to TRBJ2-2, with D uncertain. The V end was cut by 3 bases, the J end by 9 bases, with 8 bases between. This CDR3 region has 12 residues. CDR3 region: CASSFVSRELFF. The CDR3 DNA reads as TGTGCCAGCAGTTTTGTGTCTAGGGAGCTGTTTTTT.

V usage is TRBV19 and J usage is TRBJ2-1; D is perhaps TRBD1 or TRBD2 (6 bases each). V dropped 1 base and J dropped 2 bases, with 12 bases sitting between them. The CDR3 is made up of 16 amino acids. The germline V gene encodes CDR1 LNHDA and CDR2 SQIVND (reference sequence). For the CDR3, the DNA is TGTGCCAGTAGTATAGCGGGGGCCTCCCCCTACAATGAGCAGTTCTTC. This translates into CASSIAGASPYNEQFF.

The rearrangement joins TRBV5-6 to TRBJ1-2; D remains ambiguous. Looked up from germline, CDR1 is SGHDT and CDR2 is YYEEEE. The CDR3 spans 16 residues. Between the trimmed V and J ends, which lost 6 bases and 4 bases, there was a span of 22 bases. CDR3 amino acids: CASTNQPSSTSYGYTF. CDR3 DNA: TGTGCCAGCACCAACCAGCCCAGCAGCACGTCCTATGGCTACACCTTC.

This chain joins TRBV7-3 and TRBJ2-3; 13 positions agree with TRBD2. CDR1 and CDR2 (germline): SGHTA, FQGTGA. The CDR3 has 16 amino acids. J lost 4 bases, V lost 3 bases, and 4 bases had no gene match. CDR3 nucleotide sequence: TGTGCCAGCAGCTTCCTAACTAGCGGGGGGGCAGATACGCAGTATTTT. Translating it yields CASSFLTSGGADTQYF.

The gene calls are TRBV12-3 or TRBV12-4 and TRBJ2-1; no definite D call. The germline V and J ends were trimmed by 0 bases and 9 bases, with 9 bases remaining between them. The CDR3 runs to 13 residues. As DNA, the CDR3 is TGTGCCAGCAGTTTAGCTGGGGATAGTGAGCAGTTCTTC. It is translated as CASSLAGDSEQFF.

The chain recombines TRBV15 with TRBJ2-6; D gene ambiguous. V lost 4 bases to trimming and J lost 1 base, with 8 bases between them. CDR3 length: 15 amino acids. Germline values: CDR1 LNHNV, CDR2 YYDKDF (reference sequence). DNA of the CDR3: TGTGCCACCAGCATATCAGAGTCTGGGGCCAACGTCCTGACTTTC. Amino acids: CATSISESGANVLTF. Together with reference TRBV15 and TRBJ2-6, the CDR3 gives the full variable domain: DAMVIQNPRYQVTQFGKPVTLSCSQTLNHNVMYWYQQKSSQAPKLLFHYYDKDFNNEADTPDNFQSRRPNTSFCFLDIRSPGLGDTAMYLCATSISESGANVLTFGAGSRLTVL.

V gene TRBV7-9 combines with J gene TRBJ1-4; TRBD1 matches at 9 bases. Germline trimming cut 4 bases from V and 8 bases from J; bases unmatched to any gene: 8. CDR1 and CDR2 (germline): SEHNR, FQNEAQ (reference sequence). This CDR3 has 15 residues. The CDR3 nucleotides read TGTGCCAGCAGCTCAGACAGGGGGGTAGGCGAAAAACTGTTTTTT. Amino acid sequence: CASSSDRGVGEKLFF. The whole variable domain, remainder taken from reference TRBV7-9 and TRBJ1-4, is DTGVSQNPRHKITKRGQNVTFRCDPISEHNRLYWYRQTLGQGPEFLTYFQNEAQLEKSRLLSDRFSAERPKGSFSTLEIQRTEQGDSAMYLCASSSDRGVGEKLFFGSGTQLSVL.

The chain combines TRBV7-8 with TRBJ2-1, with D maybe TRBD2 (6 bases). The CDR3 loop spans 15 amino acids. Trimming left V 2 bases short and J 3 bases short, with 11 bases between. The germline V gene encodes CDR1 SGHVS and CDR2 FQNEAQ. CDR3: CASSLRGTLYNEQFF. The CDR3 DNA sequence: TGTGCCAGCAGCTTACGGGGGACCCTCTACAATGAGCAGTTCTTC.

This clone has a single count. For the CDR3, the DNA is TGTGCCAGCAGCTTAGCCTTCTGGGCATCTCCCCCTCGGGCTGGAAACACCATATATTTT. It yields the protein CASSLAFWASPPRAGNTIYF. V is TRBV7-2 and J is TRBJ1-3; D unresolved. This CDR3 is built from 20 residues. Germline V lookup: CDR1 SGHTA, CDR2 FQGNSA. Trimming took 0 bases from V and 2 from J, leaving 23 bases between them.

This clone was seen a few times. The genes are TRBV27 and TRBJ2-7, with D maybe TRBD1 (6 bases). The CDR3 consists of 13 residues. Germline V CDR1 and CDR2: MNHEY, SMNVEV (reference sequence). Trimming removed 5 bases at V and 3 bases at J, with 11 bases between. The CDR3 bases are TGTGCCAGCAGTCCGGACAGAATCTACGAGCAGTACTTC. Protein sequence: CASSPDRIYEQYF.

The chain links TRBV7-9 to TRBJ2-3; TRBD2 matches at 10 bases. V was pared by 0 bases and J by 14 bases, with 11 bases of the junction left unmatched. CDR3 length: 15 amino acids. Per the germline V gene, CDR1 is SEHNR and CDR2 is FQNEAQ (reference sequence). CDR3 sequence: CASSLAASGSGPTYF. The CDR3 DNA follows: TGTGCCAGCAGCTTAGCCGCTAGCGGGAGCGGTCCTACGTATTTT. The whole variable domain, filled in from reference TRBV7-9 and TRBJ2-3, reads DTGVSQNPRHKITKRGQNVTFRCDPISEHNRLYWYRQTLGQGPEFLTYFQNEAQLEKSRLLSDRFSAERPKGSFSTLEIQRTEQGDSAMYLCASSLAASGSGPTYFGPGTRLTVL.

The chain recombines TRBV20-1 with TRBJ2-5; no clear D. Trimming left V 2 bases short and J 7 bases short, with 8 bases between. The CDR3 loop spans 11 amino acids. Germline V gene data show CDR1 as DFQATT and CDR2 as SNEGSKA (reference sequence). CDR3 amino acids: CSARTPGTQYF. The CDR3 bases are TGCAGTGCTAGAACTCCGGGGACCCAGTACTTC.

This clone has a handful of counts. The genes are TRBV7-9 and TRBJ1-3, with no clear D. V shed 2 bases and J shed 2 bases, with 1 base lying between them. Per the germline V gene, CDR1 is SEHNR and CDR2 is FQNEAQ (reference sequence). This CDR3 has 12 residues. The chain's CDR3 is CASSLPGNTIYF. The DNA of the CDR3 is TGTGCCAGCAGCTTACCTGGAAACACCATATATTTT. The whole variable domain, filled in from reference TRBV7-9 and TRBJ1-3, reads DTGVSQNPRHKITKRGQNVTFRCDPISEHNRLYWYRQTLGQGPEFLTYFQNEAQLEKSRLLSDRFSAERPKGSFSTLEIQRTEQGDSAMYLCASSLPGNTIYFGEGSWLTVV.

V usage is TRBV6-5 and J usage is TRBJ2-7; tentative D call: TRBD2 (6 bases). The CDR3 totals 15 residues. V dropped 6 bases and J dropped 2 bases, with 17 bases sitting between them. CDR1 and CDR2 (germline): MNHEY, SVGAGI. In DNA, the CDR3 is TGTGCCAGCAGCGATAGAATGGGGAGGCCCTACGAGCAGTACTTC. Translation: CASSDRMGRPYEQYF.

Remarks on this clone: Other DNA sequences from this sample encode an identical CDR3 as well. In nucleotides, the CDR3 is TGTGCCAGCAGTTCACAGGGAACTAATGAAAAACTGTTTTTT. It specifies CASSSQGTNEKLFF. The chain recombines TRBV28 with TRBJ1-4, with a tentative D call TRBD1 (6 bases). V was pared by 4 bases and J by 1 base, with 7 bases between. The CDR3 has 14 residues. The germline V gene encodes CDR1 MDHEN and CDR2 SYDVKM.

The J gene is TRBJ2-7, the V gene TRBV6-5, with D perhaps TRBD1 (6 bases). CDR3 length equals 13 residues. V was pared by 6 bases and J by 1 base, with 10 bases between. Germline CDR1 MNHEY, CDR2 SVGAGI. In DNA, the CDR3 is TGTGCCAGCAGAACAGGGTCATCCTACGAGCAGTACTTC. It translates to CASRTGSSYEQYF.

This clone came up a few times. For the CDR3, the DNA is TGTGCCAGCAGCCAAGAACTAGCGGATTCCTACAATGAGCAGTTCTTC. Translation: CASSQELADSYNEQFF. The chain employs TRBV4-2 and TRBJ2-1; 8 nucleotides agree with TRBD2. Germline values: CDR1 LGHNA, CDR2 YNFKEQ. There are 16 residues in the CDR3. With 0 bases clipped from V and 1 base from J, the junction kept 2 bases outside the gene matches.

The chain couples TRBV27 to TRBJ1-6; a weak D match, TRBD1 (6 bases). Germline assignment: CDR1 MNHEY and CDR2 SMNVEV (reference sequence). The CDR3 consists of 14 residues. V was trimmed by 8 bases and J by 13 bases, leaving 21 bases between them. The CDR3 DNA sequence: TGTGCCAGCGCTCGCGGGGGCGCGGAACGCCCCCTCCACTTT. Its protein product is CASARGGAERPLHF.

This clone was seen only once. V is TRBV11-3 and J is TRBJ2-2; D remains unclear. This CDR3 has 14 amino acids. V was cut by 3 bases and J by 7 bases, with 12 bases left in between. The germline V gene encodes CDR1 SGHNT and CDR2 YENEEA. The CDR3 nucleotides are TGTGCCAGCAGCTTGGGGTGGCCCGGCGGGGAGCTGTTTTTT. Translated, it gives CASSLGWPGGELFF.

The chain recombines TRBV11-3 with TRBJ2-2, with D tentatively TRBD2 (6 bases). The V end lost 1 base, the J end lost 9 bases, and 9 bases lay between the germline ends. The CDR3 sequence is 13 residues long. From germline, CDR1 is SGHNT and CDR2 YENEEA. CDR3 protein: CASSLGEARELFF. The CDR3 nucleotides are TGTGCCAGCAGCTTAGGGGAGGCGAGGGAGCTGTTTTTT.

The chain employs TRBV27 and TRBJ1-2; D gene unclear. The germline V and J ends were trimmed by 0 bases and 7 bases, with 12 bases remaining between them. This CDR3 region has 14 residues. Germline V gives CDR1 MNHEY, CDR2 SMNVEV (reference sequence). The CDR3 DNA follows: TGTGCCAGCAGTTTATCAACACCCCTTGGTGGCTACACCTTC. Protein: CASSLSTPLGGYTF.

The CDR3 region has the DNA TGCGCCAGCAGCTTGAGTCAGGGATCTAGAAACACCATATATTTT. The encoded protein is CASSLSQGSRNTIYF. The rearrangement links TRBV5-1 to TRBJ1-3; weak D call: TRBD1 (5 bases). Germline values: CDR1 SGHRS, CDR2 YFSETQ. This CDR3 has 15 amino acids. The V end lost 1 base, the J end lost 5 bases, and 13 bases lay between the germline ends.

This clone was found once. CDR3 DNA sequence: TGCGCCAGCACGGGGACCACGCTGGGAAACACCATATATTTT. Translation: CASTGTTLGNTIYF. The chain combines TRBV10-2 with TRBJ1-3; possibly TRBD1 for D (5 bases). This CDR3 region has 14 residues. The V end lost 7 bases, the J end lost 4 bases, and 14 bases lay between the germline ends. CDR1 and CDR2 (germline): WSHSY, SAAADI.

CDR3 DNA: TGTGCCAGCAAAATGGGACTAGCGGACTACAATGAGCAGTTCTTC. It codes for CASKMGLADYNEQFF. The genes are TRBV2 and TRBJ2-1; 11 bases line up with TRBD2. CDR3 size: 15 residues. Germline V gene data show CDR1 as SNHLY and CDR2 as FYNNEI. Losses at the gene ends were 7 bases for V and 3 bases for J; bases not matched to a gene: 5.

The gene calls are TRBV5-1 and TRBJ2-7; TRBD2 aligns across 9 bases. CDR3 length equals 15 residues. Germline values: CDR1 SGHRS, CDR2 YFSETQ. The J segment lost 2 bases and the V segment lost 0 bases, leaving 3 bases of the junction unmatched. The CDR3 is CASSLGLAATYEQYF. In nucleotides, the CDR3 is TGCGCCAGCAGCTTGGGACTAGCGGCTACCTACGAGCAGTACTTC.

The genes are TRBV4-1 and TRBJ1-2; D might be TRBD1 (6 bases). CDR1 and CDR2 (germline): MGHRA, YSYEKL. Trimming left V 0 bases short and J 4 bases short, with 24 bases between. This CDR3 spans 19 amino acids. Written as DNA, the CDR3 is TGCGCCAGCAGCCAAGATGTAGGACCACAGGGATCGTACGCCTATGGCTACACCTTC. It is translated as CASSQDVGPQGSYAYGYTF.